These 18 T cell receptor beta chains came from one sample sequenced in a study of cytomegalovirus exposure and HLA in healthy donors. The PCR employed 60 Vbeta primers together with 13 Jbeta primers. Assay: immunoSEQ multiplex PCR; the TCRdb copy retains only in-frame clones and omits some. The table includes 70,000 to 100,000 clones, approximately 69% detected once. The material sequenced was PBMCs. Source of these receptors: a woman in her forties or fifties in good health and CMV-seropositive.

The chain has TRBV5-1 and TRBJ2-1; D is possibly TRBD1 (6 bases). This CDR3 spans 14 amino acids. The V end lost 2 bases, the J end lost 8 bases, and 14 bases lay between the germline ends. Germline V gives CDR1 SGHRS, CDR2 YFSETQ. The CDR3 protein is CASSFGQGYDEQFF. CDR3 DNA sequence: TGCGCCAGCAGCTTCGGGCAGGGGTATGATGAGCAGTTCTTC. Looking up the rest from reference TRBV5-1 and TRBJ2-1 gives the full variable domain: KAGVTQTPRYLIKTRGQQVTLSCSPISGHRSVSWYQQTPGQGLQFLFEYFSETQRNKGNFPGRFSGRQFSNSRSEMNVSTLELGDSALYLCASSFGQGYDEQFFGPGTRLTVL.

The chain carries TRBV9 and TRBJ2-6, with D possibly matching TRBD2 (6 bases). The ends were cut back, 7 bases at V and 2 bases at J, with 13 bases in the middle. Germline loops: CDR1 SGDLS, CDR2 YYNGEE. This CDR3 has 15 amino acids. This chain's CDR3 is CASAARGTGANVLTF. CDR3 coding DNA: TGTGCCAGCGCCGCCCGGGGGACTGGGGCCAACGTCCTGACTTTC.

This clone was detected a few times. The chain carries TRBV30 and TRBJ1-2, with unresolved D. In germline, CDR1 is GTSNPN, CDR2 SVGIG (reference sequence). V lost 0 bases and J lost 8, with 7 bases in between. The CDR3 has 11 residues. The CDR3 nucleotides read TGTGCCTGGAGTGTATCGAGCGGCTACACCTTC. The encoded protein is CAWSVSSGYTF.

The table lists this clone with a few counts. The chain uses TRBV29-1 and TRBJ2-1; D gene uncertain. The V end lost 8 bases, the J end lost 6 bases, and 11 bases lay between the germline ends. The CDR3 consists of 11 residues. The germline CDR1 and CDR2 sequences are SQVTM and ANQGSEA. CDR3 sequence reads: CSFGVVNEQFF. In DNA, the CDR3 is TGCAGCTTTGGAGTTGTCAATGAGCAGTTCTTC.

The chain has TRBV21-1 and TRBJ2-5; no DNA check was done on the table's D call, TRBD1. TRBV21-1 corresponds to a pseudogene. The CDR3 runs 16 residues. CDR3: CASSYSTAGGGVPQYF. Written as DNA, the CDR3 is TGTGCCAGCAGCTATTCAACTGCAGGGGGCGGGGTTCCCCAGTACTTC.

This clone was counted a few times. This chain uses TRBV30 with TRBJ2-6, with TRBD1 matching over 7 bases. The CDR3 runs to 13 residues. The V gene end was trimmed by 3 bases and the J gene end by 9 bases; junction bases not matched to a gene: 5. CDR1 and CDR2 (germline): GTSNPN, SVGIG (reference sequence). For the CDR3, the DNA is TGTGCCTGGAGCGCCGGGACAGACAACGTCCTGACTTTC. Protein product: CAWSAGTDNVLTF. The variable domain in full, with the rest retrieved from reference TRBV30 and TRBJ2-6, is SQTIHQWPATLVQPVGSPLSLECTVEGTSNPNLYWYRQAAGRGLQLLFYSVGIGQISSEVPQNLSASRPQDRQFILSSKKLLLSDSGFYLCAWSAGTDNVLTFGAGSRLTVL.

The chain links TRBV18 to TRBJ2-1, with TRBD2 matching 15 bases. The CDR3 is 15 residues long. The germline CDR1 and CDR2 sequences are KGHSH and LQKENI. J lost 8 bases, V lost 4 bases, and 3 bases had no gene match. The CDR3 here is CASSLGLAGGHEQFF. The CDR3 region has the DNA TGTGCCAGCTCACTTGGACTAGCGGGGGGGCATGAGCAGTTCTTC.

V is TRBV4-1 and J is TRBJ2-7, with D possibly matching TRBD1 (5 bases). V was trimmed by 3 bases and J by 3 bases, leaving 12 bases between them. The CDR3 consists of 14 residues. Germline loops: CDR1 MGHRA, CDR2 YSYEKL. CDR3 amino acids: CASSHTPDNYEQYF. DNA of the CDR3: TGCGCCAGCAGCCACACACCGGACAACTACGAGCAGTACTTC.

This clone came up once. The CDR3 spells CASSGAFINEKLFF. DNA for the CDR3: TGTGCCAGCAGCGGGGCTTTCATTAATGAAAAACTGTTTTTT. The V and J genes are TRBV7-9 and TRBJ1-4, with D possibly matching TRBD1 (5 bases). The CDR3 loop spans 14 amino acids. V dropped 5 bases and J dropped 4 bases, with 11 bases sitting between them. Germline V lookup: CDR1 SEHNR, CDR2 FQNEAQ (reference sequence). The whole variable domain, remainder taken from reference TRBV7-9 and TRBJ1-4, is DTGVSQNPRHKITKRGQNVTFRCDPISEHNRLYWYRQTLGQGPEFLTYFQNEAQLEKSRLLSDRFSAERPKGSFSTLEIQRTEQGDSAMYLCASSGAFINEKLFFGSGTQLSVL.

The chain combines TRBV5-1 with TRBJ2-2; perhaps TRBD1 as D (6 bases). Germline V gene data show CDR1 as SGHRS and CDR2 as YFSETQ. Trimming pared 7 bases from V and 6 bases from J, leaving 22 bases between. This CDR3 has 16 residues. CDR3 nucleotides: TGCGCCAGCTCCAATGCCCCCAGGGGCCTCGCCGGGGAGCTGTTTTTT. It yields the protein CASSNAPRGLAGELFF.

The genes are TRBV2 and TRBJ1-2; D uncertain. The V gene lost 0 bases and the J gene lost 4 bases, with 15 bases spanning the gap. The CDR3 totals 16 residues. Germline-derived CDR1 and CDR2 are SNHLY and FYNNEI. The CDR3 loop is CASSEARLSPGYGYTF. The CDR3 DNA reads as TGTGCCAGCAGTGAAGCCCGTTTAAGTCCCGGCTATGGCTACACCTTC.

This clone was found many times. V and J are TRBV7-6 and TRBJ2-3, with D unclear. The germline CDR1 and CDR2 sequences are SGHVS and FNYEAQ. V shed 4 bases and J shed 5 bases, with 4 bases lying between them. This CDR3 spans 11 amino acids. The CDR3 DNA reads TGTGCCAGCAGCTCCCAAGATACGCAGTATTTT. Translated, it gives CASSSQDTQYF.

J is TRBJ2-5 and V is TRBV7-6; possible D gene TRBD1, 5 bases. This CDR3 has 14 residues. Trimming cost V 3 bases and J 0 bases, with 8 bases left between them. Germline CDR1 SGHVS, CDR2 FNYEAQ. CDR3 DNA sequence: TGTGCCAGCAGCTTCTCAGGGAACCAAGAGACCCAGTACTTC. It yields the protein CASSFSGNQETQYF. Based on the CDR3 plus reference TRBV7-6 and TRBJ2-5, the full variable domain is GAGVSQSPRYKVTKRGQDVALRCDPISGHVSLYWYRQALGQGPEFLTYFNYEAQQDKSGLPNDRFSAERPEGSISTLTIQRTEQRDSAMYRCASSFSGNQETQYFGPGTRLLVL.

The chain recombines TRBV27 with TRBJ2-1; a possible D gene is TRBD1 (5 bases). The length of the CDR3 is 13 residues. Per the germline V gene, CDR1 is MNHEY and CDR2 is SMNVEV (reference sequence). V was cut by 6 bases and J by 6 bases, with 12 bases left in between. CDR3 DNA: TGTGCCAGCAGGCAGGGCAGGGTCAATGAGCAGTTCTTC. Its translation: CASRQGRVNEQFF.

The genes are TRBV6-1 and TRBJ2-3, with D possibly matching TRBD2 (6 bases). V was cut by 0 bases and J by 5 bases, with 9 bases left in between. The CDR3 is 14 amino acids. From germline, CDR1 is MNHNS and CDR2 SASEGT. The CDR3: CASSEAGGGDTQYF. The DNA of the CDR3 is TGTGCCAGCAGTGAAGCGGGGGGAGGAGATACGCAGTATTTT.

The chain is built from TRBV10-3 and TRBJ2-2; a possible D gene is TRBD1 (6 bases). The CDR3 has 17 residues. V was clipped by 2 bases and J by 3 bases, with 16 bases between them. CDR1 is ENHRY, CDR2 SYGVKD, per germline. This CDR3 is CAISEKVAGTHTGELFF. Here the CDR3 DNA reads TGTGCCATCAGTGAGAAAGTCGCCGGGACACACACCGGGGAGCTGTTTTTT.

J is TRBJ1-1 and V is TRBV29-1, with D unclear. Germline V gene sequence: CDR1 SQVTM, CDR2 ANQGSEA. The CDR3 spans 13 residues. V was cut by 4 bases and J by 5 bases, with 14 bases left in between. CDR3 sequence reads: CSVAQLGGTEAFF. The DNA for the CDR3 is TGCAGCGTTGCACAGCTCGGAGGGACTGAAGCTTTCTTT. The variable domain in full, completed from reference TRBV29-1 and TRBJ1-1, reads SAVISQKPSRDICQRGTSLTIQCQVDSQVTMMFWYRQQPGQSLTLIATANQGSEATYESGFVIDKFPISRPNLTFSTLTVSNMSPEDSSIYLCSVAQLGGTEAFFGQGTRLTVV.

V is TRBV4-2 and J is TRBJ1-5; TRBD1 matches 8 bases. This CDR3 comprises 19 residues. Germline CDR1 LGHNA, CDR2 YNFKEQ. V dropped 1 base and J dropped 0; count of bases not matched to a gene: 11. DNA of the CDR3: TGTGCCAGCAGCCAAGTCCGCCCGGACAGGGAAGATAGCAATCAGCCCCAGCATTTT. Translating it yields CASSQVRPDREDSNQPQHF.